Presented here are 4 T cell receptor beta chains from one specimen sequenced in a study of cytomegalovirus exposure and HLA in healthy donors. Vbeta (60) and Jbeta (13) primers were used in the PCR. Assay: immunoSEQ multiplex PCR; the TCRdb copy retains only in-frame clones and omits some. The table has tens of thousands of clones, roughly 80% seen once; the top ten hold around 22%. The sequenced sample consisted of PBMCs. Receptors were obtained from a woman in her forties in good health and CMV-seropositive.

This clone has more than one count but fewer than ten. V gene TRBV11-2 combines with J gene TRBJ2-7; D uncertain. Germline V gives CDR1 SGHAT, CDR2 FQNNGV. V was clipped by 5 bases and J by 3 bases, with 11 bases between them. This CDR3 is built from 13 residues. Here the CDR3 DNA reads TGTGCCAGCAGCCGCAGTCCCAGCTACGAGCAGTACTTC. It yields the protein CASSRSPSYEQYF.

The CDR3 reads CASSEMRAEAFF. The CDR3 nucleotides are TGTGCCAGCAGTGAAATGAGGGCGGAAGCTTTCTTT. The chain combines TRBV6-1 with TRBJ1-1; D ambiguous. In germline, CDR1 is MNHNS, CDR2 SASEGT. Trimming took 2 bases from V and 8 from J, leaving 9 bases between them. The CDR3 totals 12 residues.

This chain links TRBV7-9 with TRBJ2-6; D gene uncertain. Germline CDR1 reads SEHNR; CDR2 reads FQNEAQ (reference sequence). The CDR3 is 15 amino acids. Trimming took off 1 base at V and 2 bases at J, with 6 bases between the two ends. CDR3 in amino acids: CASSLEAAGANVLTF. The CDR3 nucleotides are TGTGCCAGCAGCTTAGAAGCTGCTGGGGCCAACGTCCTGACTTTC.

This chain links TRBV7-2 with TRBJ2-1, with 8 bases fitting TRBD2. The germline V gene has CDR1 SGHTA and CDR2 FQGNSA. The junction had 14 bases not matched to a gene; V was cut back by 1 base and J by 9 bases. This CDR3 is 17 amino acids long. CDR3 loop: CASSLGSGRRRPGEQFF. The CDR3 nucleotides read TGTGCCAGCAGCTTAGGGAGCGGGAGAAGACGTCCCGGTGAGCAGTTCTTC. Variable domain in full (rest from reference TRBV7-2 and TRBJ2-1): GAGVSQSPSNKVTEKGKDVELRCDPISGHTALYWYRQSLGQGLEFLIYFQGNSAPDKSGLPSDRFSAERTGGSVSTLTIQRTQQEDSAVYLCASSLGSGRRRPGEQFFGPGTRLTVL.